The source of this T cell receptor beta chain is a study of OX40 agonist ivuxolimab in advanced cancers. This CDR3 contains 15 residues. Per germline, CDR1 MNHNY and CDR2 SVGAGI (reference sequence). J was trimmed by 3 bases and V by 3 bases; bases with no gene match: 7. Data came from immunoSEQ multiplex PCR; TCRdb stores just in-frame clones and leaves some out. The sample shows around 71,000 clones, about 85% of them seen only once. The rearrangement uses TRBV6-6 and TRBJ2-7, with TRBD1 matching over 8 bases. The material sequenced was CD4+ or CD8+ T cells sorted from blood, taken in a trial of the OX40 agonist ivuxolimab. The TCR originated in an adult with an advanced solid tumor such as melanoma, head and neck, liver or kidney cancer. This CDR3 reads CASSYWGQEVYEQYF. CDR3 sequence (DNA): TGTGCCAGCAGTTATTGGGGACAGGAGGTCTACGAGCAGTACTTC.